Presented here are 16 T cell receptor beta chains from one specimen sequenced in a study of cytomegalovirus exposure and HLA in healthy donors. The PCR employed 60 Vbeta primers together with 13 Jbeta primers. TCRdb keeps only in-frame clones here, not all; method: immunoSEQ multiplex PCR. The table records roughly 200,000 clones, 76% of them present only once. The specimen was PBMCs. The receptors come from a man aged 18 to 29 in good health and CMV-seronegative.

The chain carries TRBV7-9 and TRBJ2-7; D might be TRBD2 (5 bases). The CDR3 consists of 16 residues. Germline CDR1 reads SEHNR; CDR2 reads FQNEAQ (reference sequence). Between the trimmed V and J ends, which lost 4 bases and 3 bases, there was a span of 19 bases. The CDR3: CASSSVSPSRDYEQYF. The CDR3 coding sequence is TGTGCCAGCAGCTCCGTTTCCCCAAGTCGGGACTACGAGCAGTACTTC.

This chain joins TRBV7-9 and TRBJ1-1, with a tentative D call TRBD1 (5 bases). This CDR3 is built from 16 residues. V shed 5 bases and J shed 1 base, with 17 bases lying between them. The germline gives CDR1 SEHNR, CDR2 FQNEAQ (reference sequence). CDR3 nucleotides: TGTGCCAGCAGCCAGAGAGGTTCTACAGGGAACACTGAAGCTTTCTTT. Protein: CASSQRGSTGNTEAFF.

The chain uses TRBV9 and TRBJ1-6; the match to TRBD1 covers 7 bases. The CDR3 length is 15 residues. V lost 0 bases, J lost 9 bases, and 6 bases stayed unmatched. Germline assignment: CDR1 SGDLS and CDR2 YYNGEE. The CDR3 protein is CASSVGEGGGSPLHF. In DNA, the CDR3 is TGTGCCAGCAGCGTAGGAGAAGGGGGCGGTTCACCCCTCCACTTT.

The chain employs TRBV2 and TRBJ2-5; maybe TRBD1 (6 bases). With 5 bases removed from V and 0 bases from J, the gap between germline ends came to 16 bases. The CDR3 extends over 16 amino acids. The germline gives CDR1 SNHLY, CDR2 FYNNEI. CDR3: CASSSDRSGDQETQYF. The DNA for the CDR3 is TGTGCCAGCAGTAGTGACAGATCAGGGGACCAAGAGACCCAGTACTTC.

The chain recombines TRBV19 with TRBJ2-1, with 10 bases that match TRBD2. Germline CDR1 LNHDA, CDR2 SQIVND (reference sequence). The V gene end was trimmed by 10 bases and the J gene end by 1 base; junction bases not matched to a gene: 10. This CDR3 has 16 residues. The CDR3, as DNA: TGTGCCACCCTCGCCACTAGCGGGGAATCCTACAATGAGCAGTTCTTC. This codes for CATLATSGESYNEQFF. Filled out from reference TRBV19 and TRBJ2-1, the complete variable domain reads DGGITQSPKYLFRKEGQNVTLSCEQNLNHDAMYWYRQDPGQGLRLIYYSQIVNDFQKGDIAEGYSVSREKKESFPLTVTSAQKNPTAFYLCATLATSGESYNEQFFGPGTRLTVL.

DNA of the CDR3: TGTGCCTGGAGCCCTACCGACACCAGCTCCTACGAGCAGTACTTC. Its protein product is CAWSPTDTSSYEQYF. The chain combines TRBV30 with TRBJ2-5; D remains unclear. The J call may be wrong; the DNA end is better matched by TRBJ2-7. Germline CDR1 GTSNPN, CDR2 SVGIG (reference sequence). The length of the CDR3 is 15 residues.

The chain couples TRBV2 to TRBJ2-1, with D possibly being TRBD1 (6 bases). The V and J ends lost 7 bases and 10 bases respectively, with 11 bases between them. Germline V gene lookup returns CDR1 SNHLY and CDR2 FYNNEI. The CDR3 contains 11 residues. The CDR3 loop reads CASITGREQFF. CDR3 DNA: TGTGCCAGCATTACAGGGCGGGAGCAGTTCTTC.

CDR3 DNA sequence: TGTGCCAGCAGCCCCCCGCGGGACAGCTCCTACGAGCAGTACTTC. Residues: CASSPPRDSSYEQYF. The chain carries TRBV13 and TRBJ2-5, with a possible D match to TRBD1 (7 bases). The J call is doubtful: the DNA matches TRBJ2-7 better. CDR3 length equals 15 residues. The V gene's germline CDR1 is PRHDT and CDR2 FYEKMQ (reference sequence).

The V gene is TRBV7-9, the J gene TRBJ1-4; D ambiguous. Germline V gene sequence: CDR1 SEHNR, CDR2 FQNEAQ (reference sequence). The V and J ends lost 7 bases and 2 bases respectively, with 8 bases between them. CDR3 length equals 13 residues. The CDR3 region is CASKARTNEKLFF. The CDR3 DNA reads TGTGCCAGCAAGGCGAGGACTAATGAAAAACTGTTTTTT.

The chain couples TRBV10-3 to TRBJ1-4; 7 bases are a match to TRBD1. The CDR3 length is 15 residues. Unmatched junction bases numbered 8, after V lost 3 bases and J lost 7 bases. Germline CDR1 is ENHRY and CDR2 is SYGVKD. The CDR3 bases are TGTGCCATCAGTGACCCGGGACAGCGCCCTGAAAAACTGTTTTTT. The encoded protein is CAISDPGQRPEKLFF.

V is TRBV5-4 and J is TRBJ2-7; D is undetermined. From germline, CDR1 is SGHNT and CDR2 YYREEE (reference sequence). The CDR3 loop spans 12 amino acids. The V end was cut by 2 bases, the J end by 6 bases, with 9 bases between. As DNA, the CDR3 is TGTGCCAGCAGCTTATTGGGCAGCGAGCAGTACTTC. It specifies CASSLLGSEQYF.

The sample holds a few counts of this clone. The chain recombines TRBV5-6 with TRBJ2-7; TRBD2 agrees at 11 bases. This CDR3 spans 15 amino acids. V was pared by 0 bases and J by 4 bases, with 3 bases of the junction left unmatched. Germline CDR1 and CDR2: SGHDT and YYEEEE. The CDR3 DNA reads TGTGCCAGCAGCTTGGCCCCTAGCGGGGGGTACGAGCAGTACTTC. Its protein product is CASSLAPSGGYEQYF.

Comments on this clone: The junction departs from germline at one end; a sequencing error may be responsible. The DNA of the CDR3 is TGTTCCAGCAGCTCAGGACAGACCTCTGGGGCCAACGTCCTGACTTTC. Encoded protein: CSSSSGQTSGANVLTF. The rearrangement uses TRBV7-9 and TRBJ2-6, with TRBD1 as a possible D gene (6 bases). Germline CDR1 and CDR2: SEHNR and FQNEAQ (reference sequence). This CDR3 is 16 amino acids long. The full variable domain, rest sourced from reference TRBV7-9 and TRBJ2-6, is DTGVSQNPRHKITKRGQNVTFRCDPISEHNRLYWYRQTLGQGPEFLTYFQNEAQLEKSRLLSDRFSAERPKGSFSTLEIQRTEQGDSAMYLCSSSSGQTSGANVLTFGAGSRLTVL.

Here the CDR3 DNA reads TGTGCCAGCCGGGACAGGAGCACAGATACGCAGTATTTT. It is translated as CASRDRSTDTQYF. The chain has TRBV2 and TRBJ2-3; TRBD1 aligns across 8 bases. CDR1 SNHLY and CDR2 FYNNEI come from the germline V gene. This CDR3 comprises 13 residues. V lost 8 bases to trimming and J lost 0 bases; unmatched junction nucleotides: 1.

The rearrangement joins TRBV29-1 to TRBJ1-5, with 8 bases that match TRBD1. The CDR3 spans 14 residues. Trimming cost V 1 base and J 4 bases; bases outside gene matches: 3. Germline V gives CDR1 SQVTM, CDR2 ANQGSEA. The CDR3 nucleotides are TGCAGCGTTGAAGGCCAGGGGGCGAATCAGCCCCAGCATTTT. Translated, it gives CSVEGQGANQPQHF.

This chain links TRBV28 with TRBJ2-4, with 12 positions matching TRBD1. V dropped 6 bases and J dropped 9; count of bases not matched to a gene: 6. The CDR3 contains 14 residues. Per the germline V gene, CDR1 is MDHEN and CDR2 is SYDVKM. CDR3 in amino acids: CASRRDRGRSIQYF. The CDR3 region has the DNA TGTGCCAGCAGACGGGACAGGGGGCGTAGCATTCAGTACTTC.